These T cell receptor beta chains were read from a single sample in a study of technical replicates of blood from several donors. Clones were sequenced by immunoSEQ multiplex PCR, and TCRdb holds only the in-frame ones, with some missing. Of 75,000 to 95,000 clones in the sample, approximately 95% are singletons; the top ten hold roughly 0.36%. Sequencing was carried out using T cells isolated from PBMCs. Receptors were obtained from a human donor in good health. Both conserved end residues are part of each CDR3.

J | length | V | CDR3
TRBJ2-7 | 12 | TRBV6-5 | CASSRTLYEQYF
TRBJ2-2 | 17 | TRBV13 | CASSFLERGQNTGELFF
TRBJ2-3 | 12 | TRBV5-1 | CASSFEQDTQYF
TRBJ2-7 | 14 | TRBV28 | CASSLLGGHYEQYF
TRBJ1-2 | 16 | TRBV14 | CASSQDLSATGNGYTF
TRBJ1-2 | 16 | TRBV28 | CASSPRWGGSSYGYTF
TRBJ2-7 | 14 | TRBV4-1 | CASSQETGGYEQYF
TRBJ1-2 | 12 | TRBV19 | CASSSHSYGYTF
TRBJ1-1 | 13 | TRBV5-6 | CASSLIGSTEAFF
TRBJ1-1 | 14 | TRBV2 | CASSPTGPRTEAFF
TRBJ2-6 | 16 | TRBV6-4 | CASSETSGSGANVLTF
TRBJ2-1 | 14 | TRBV27 | CASSITGQGNEQFF
TRBJ1-4 | 16 | TRBV30 | CAWSALASATNEKLFF
TRBJ2-1 | 15 | TRBV5-6 | CASSPPLGLVYEQFF
TRBJ2-3 | 14 | TRBV6-5 | CASRIGGRADTQYF
TRBJ2-1 | 15 | TRBV5-1 | CASSRTSGRAFEQFF
TRBJ2-1 | 17 | TRBV9 | CASSPKMTSPYYNEQFF
TRBJ2-7 | 17 | TRBV7-9 | CASSYLGQGRGSYEQYF
TRBJ2-7 | 12 | TRBV19 | CASSGDSYEQYF
TRBJ2-5 | 14 | TRBV6-5 | CASIAQGAEETQYF
TRBJ2-1 | 15 | TRBV10-2 | CASREGGDAYNEQFF
TRBJ1-1 | 13 | TRBV5-1 | CASSLLGGTEAFF
TRBJ1-2 | 12 | TRBV28 | CASSLTGEGYTF
TRBJ1-2 | 14 | TRBV28 | CASSLEPGHYGYTF
TRBJ1-2 | 14 | TRBV28 | CASSFRELHYGYTF
TRBJ2-5 | 17 | TRBV4-2 | CASSQDSQGTSGETQYF
TRBJ2-3 | 11 | TRBV7-9 | CASSSIDTQYF
TRBJ2-7 | 16 | TRBV11-3 | CASSLAWDSLAYEQYF
TRBJ1-2 | 14 | TRBV19 | CASSIVGTVYGYTF
TRBJ2-5 | 15 | TRBV5-5 | CASSYGTYQGETQYF
TRBJ1-1 | 10 | TRBV7-9 | CAGGGTEAFF
TRBJ1-1 | 12 | TRBV25-1 | CASSADRYKAFF
TRBJ1-2 | 13 | TRBV6-1 | CASSESFPTEETF
TRBJ2-5 | 13 | TRBV9 | CASSPLRQETQYF
TRBJ2-3 | 15 | TRBV10-3 | CAISESGRETDTQYF
TRBJ2-1 | 15 | TRBV6-1 | CASSPRRENYNEQFF
TRBJ1-1 | 13 | TRBV27 | CASSLPGVTEAFF
TRBJ2-7 | 13 | TRBV14 | CASSQRETGEQYF
TRBJ2-2 | 14 | TRBV18 | CASSPPTLTGLLFF
TRBJ2-1 | 11 | TRBV19 | CASSIAEGLFF
TRBJ2-2 | 20 | TRBV5-1 | CASSVTGTSGPRTPTGELFF